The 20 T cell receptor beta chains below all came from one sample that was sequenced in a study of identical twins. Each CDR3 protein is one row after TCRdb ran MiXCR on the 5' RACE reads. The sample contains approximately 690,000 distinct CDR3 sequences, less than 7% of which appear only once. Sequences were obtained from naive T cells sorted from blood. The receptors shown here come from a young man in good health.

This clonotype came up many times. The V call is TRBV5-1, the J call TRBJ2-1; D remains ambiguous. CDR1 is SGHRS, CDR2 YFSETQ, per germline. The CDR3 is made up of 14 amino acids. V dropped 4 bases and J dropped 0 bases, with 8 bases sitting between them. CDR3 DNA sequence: TGCGCCAGCAGCCCAAGTTCCTCCTACAATGAGCAGTTCTTC. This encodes CASSPSSSYNEQFF.

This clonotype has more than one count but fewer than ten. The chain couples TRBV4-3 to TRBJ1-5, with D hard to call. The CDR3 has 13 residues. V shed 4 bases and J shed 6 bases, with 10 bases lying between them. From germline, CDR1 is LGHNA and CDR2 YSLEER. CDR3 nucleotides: TGCGCCAGCAGCCCGACCCCAAGTCAGCCCCAGCATTTT. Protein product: CASSPTPSQPQHF.

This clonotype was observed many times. The CDR3 loop is CSARDLGTSGYNEQFF. The CDR3 DNA reads TGCAGTGCTAGAGATCTGGGGACTAGCGGATACAATGAGCAGTTCTTC. The J gene is TRBJ2-1, the V gene TRBV20-1; TRBD2 aligns across 11 bases. CDR3 length: 16 residues. Per germline, CDR1 DFQATT and CDR2 SNEGSKA (reference sequence). V was pared by 0 bases and J by 4 bases, with 5 bases of the junction left unmatched.

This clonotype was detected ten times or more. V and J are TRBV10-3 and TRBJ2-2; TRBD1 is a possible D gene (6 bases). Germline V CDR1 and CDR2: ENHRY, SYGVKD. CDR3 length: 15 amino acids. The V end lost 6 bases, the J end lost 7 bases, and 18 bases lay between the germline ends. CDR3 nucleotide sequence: TGTGCCATCAGAAATCCACAGGGTCGGGACGGGGAGCTGTTTTTT. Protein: CAIRNPQGRDGELFF.

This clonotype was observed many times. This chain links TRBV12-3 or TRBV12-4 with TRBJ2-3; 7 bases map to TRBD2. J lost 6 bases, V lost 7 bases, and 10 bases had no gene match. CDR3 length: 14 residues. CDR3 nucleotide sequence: TGTGCCAGCACAGAACCTAGGCGGGGGGATACGCAGTATTTT. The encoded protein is CASTEPRRGDTQYF.

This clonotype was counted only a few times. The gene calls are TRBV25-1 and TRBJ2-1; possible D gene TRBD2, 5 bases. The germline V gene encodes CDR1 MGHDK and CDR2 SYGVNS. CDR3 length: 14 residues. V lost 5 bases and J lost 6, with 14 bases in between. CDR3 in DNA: TGTGCCAGCAGTCCCGGGGAGCCCCCCAATGAGCAGTTCTTC. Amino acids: CASSPGEPPNEQFF.

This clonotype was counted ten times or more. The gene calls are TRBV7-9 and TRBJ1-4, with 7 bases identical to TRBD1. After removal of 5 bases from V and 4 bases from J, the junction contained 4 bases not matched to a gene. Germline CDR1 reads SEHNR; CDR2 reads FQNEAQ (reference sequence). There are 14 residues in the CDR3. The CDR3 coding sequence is TGTGCCAGCAGCCTCGGGACAGTTAATGAAAAACTGTTTTTT. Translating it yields CASSLGTVNEKLFF. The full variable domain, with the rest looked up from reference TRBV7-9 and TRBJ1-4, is DTGVSQNPRHKITKRGQNVTFRCDPISEHNRLYWYRQTLGQGPEFLTYFQNEAQLEKSRLLSDRFSAERPKGSFSTLEIQRTEQGDSAMYLCASSLGTVNEKLFFGSGTQLSVL.

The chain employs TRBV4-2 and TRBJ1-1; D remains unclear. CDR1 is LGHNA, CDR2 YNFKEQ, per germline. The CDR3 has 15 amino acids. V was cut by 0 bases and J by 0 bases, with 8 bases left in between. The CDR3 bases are TGTGCCAGCAGCCAAGAAGAAAGGATGAACACTGAAGCTTTCTTT. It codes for CASSQEERMNTEAFF.

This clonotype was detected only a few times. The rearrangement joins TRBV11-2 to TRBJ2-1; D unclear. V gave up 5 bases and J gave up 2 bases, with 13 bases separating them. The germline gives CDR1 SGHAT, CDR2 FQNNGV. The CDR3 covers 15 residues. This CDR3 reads CASSIGRSPYNEQFF. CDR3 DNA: TGTGCCAGCAGCATAGGACGGTCACCCTACAATGAGCAGTTCTTC.

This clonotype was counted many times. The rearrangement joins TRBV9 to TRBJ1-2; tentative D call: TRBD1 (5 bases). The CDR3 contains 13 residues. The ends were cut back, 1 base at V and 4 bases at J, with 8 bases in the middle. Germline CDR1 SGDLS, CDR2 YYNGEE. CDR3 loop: CASSVTGPYGYTF. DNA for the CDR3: TGTGCCAGCAGCGTAACAGGTCCCTATGGCTACACCTTC.

The chain's CDR3 is CASSYQGDQETQYF. In nucleotides, the CDR3 is TGTGCCAGCAGTTACCAGGGGGATCAAGAGACCCAGTACTTC. The rearrangement links TRBV6-5 to TRBJ2-5; 7 nucleotides match TRBD1. This CDR3 region has 14 residues. J was trimmed by 2 bases and V by 2 bases; bases with no gene match: 2. Germline V gives CDR1 MNHEY, CDR2 SVGAGI.

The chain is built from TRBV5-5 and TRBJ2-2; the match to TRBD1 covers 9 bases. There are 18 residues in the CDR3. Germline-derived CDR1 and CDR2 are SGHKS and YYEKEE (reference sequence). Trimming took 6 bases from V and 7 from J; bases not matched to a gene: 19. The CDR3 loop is CASISAGTFGQGLGELFF. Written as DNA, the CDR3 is TGTGCCAGCATTTCTGCGGGGACATTCGGACAGGGGCTCGGGGAGCTGTTTTTT.

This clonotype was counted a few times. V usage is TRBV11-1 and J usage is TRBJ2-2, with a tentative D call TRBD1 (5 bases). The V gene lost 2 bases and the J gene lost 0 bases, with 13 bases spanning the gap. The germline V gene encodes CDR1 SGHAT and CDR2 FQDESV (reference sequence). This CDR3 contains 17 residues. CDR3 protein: CASSLTPGHANTGELFF. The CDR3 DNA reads TGTGCCAGCAGCTTAACGCCCGGACACGCGAACACCGGGGAGCTGTTTTTT.

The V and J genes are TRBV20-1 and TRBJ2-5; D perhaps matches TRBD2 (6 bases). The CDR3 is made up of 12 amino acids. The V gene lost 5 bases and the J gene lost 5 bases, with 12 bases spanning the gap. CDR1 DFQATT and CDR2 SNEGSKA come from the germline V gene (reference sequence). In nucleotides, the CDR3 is TGCAGTGCTGTGGACTATACGGAGACCCAGTACTTC. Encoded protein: CSAVDYTETQYF.

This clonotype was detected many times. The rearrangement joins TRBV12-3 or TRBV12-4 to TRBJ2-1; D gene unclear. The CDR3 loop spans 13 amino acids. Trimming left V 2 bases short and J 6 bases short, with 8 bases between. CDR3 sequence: CASSLFAGNEQFF. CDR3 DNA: TGTGCCAGCAGTTTATTTGCTGGCAATGAGCAGTTCTTC.

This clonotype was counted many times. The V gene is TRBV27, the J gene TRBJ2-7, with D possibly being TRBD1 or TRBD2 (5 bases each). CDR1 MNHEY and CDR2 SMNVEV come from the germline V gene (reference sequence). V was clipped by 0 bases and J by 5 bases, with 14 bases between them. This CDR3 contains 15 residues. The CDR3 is CASSLSGPGENEQYF. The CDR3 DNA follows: TGTGCCAGCAGTTTATCGGGGCCCGGGGAAAACGAGCAGTACTTC.

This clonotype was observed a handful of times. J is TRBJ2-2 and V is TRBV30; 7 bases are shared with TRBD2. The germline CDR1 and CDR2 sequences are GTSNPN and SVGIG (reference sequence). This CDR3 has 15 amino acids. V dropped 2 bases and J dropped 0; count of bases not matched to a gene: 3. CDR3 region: CAWSFGRSNTGELFF. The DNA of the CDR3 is TGTGCCTGGAGTTTCGGGAGGTCGAACACCGGGGAGCTGTTTTTT.

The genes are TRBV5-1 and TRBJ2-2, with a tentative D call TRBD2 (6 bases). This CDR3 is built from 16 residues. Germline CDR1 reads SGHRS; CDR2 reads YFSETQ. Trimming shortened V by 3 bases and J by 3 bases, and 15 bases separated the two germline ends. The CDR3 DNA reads TGCGCCAGCAGCTGGGAGCCGGGAGAAGACACCGGGGAGCTGTTTTTT. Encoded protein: CASSWEPGEDTGELFF.

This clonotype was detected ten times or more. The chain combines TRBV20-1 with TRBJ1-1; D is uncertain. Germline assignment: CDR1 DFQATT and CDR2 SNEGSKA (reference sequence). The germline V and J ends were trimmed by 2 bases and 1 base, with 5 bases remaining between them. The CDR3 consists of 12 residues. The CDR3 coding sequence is TGCAGTGCTAGACAGACGAACACTGAAGCTTTCTTT. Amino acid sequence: CSARQTNTEAFF.

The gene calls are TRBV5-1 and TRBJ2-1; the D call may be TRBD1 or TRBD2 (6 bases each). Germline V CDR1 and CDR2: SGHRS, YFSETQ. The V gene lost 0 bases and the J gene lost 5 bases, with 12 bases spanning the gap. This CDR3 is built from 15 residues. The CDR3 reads CASSLGGTTHNEQFF. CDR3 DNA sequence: TGCGCCAGCAGCTTGGGCGGGACAACCCACAATGAGCAGTTCTTC.